Below, 2 T cell receptor beta chains from the same sample are listed, as sequenced in a study of blood T cell repertoires in COVID-19. TCRdb keeps only in-frame clones here, not all; method: immunoSEQ multiplex PCR. Of 270,000 or so clones in the sample, 83% were seen once. The sequencing input was peripheral blood. The receptor source for this set is a woman aged 50 to 60 who had recovered from COVID-19.

The rearrangement links TRBV18 to TRBJ1-4; 9 bases match TRBD1. Germline lookup yields CDR1 KGHSH and CDR2 LQKENI. V dropped 3 bases and J dropped 8; count of bases not matched to a gene: 7. The CDR3 is made up of 15 amino acids. The DNA for the CDR3 is TGTGCCAGCTCACCGGGACAGGGAACGAGGGAAAAACTGTTTTTT. Protein product: CASSPGQGTREKLFF. Using reference TRBV18 and TRBJ1-4 for the parts outside the CDR3, the full variable domain is NAGVMQNPRHLVRRRGQEARLRCSPMKGHSHVYWYRQLPEEGLKFMVYLQKENIIDESGMPKERFSAEFPKEGPSILRIQQVVRGDSAAYFCASSPGQGTREKLFFGSGTQLSVL.

This sequence joins TRBV9 and TRBJ2-7, with TRBD2 identical over 13 bases. Germline V gene data show CDR1 as SGDLS and CDR2 as YYNGEE. The ends lost 0 bases at V and 7 bases at J; junction bases unmatched: 7. The CDR3 extends over 16 amino acids. CDR3 protein: CASSVGGTSGTGEQYF. The CDR3 region has the DNA TGTGCCAGCAGCGTAGGAGGGACTAGCGGGACCGGTGAGCAGTACTTC. Using reference TRBV9 and TRBJ2-7 for the parts outside the CDR3, the full variable domain is DSGVTQTPKHLITATGQRVTLRCSPRSGDLSVYWYQQSLDQGLQFLIQYYNGEERAKGNILERFSAQQFPDLHSELNLSSLELGDSALYFCASSVGGTSGTGEQYFGPGTRLTVT.